The sequence of this TCR beta chain was determined in a study of T cell repertoires in cytomegalovirus infection. General observations from the study: CMV-specific TCR beta clonotypes restricted by HLA-C dominated the ex vivo response.

For this clonotype: Its matching antigen is unknown.

There are 15 residues in the CDR3. V lost 6 bases and J lost 8; bases outside the gene matches: 11. The germline V gene encodes CDR1 LNHDA and CDR2 SQIVND (reference sequence). TCRdb re-derived calls from the reads in MiXCR, one entry per CDR3 protein. The sample includes 400,000 or so distinct CDR3 sequences, roughly 20% of them seen just once. The chain is built from TRBV19 and TRBJ2-2; the match to TRBD2 covers 8 bases. What was sequenced was PBMCs. The receptor comes from a human donor in good health (CMV status not recorded). Some clones in this sample may be carry-over from other donors' samples. CDR3: CASRATSGSWGELFF. Here the CDR3 DNA reads TGTGCCAGTAGAGCAACGAGCGGGAGTTGGGGGGAGCTGTTTTTT.